This T cell receptor beta chain stems from a study of shared clonotypes between healthy human individuals (dated by TCRdb to 2018 to 2020). For the study in its entirety: Two women and a few men aged 18 to 49 years were included in the cohort. Between about 0.94 and 8.9 billion PBMCs per donor were obtained by leukapheresis. To increase sequencing depth and limit assay-specific biases, TCR repertoire library preparation and sequencing were carried out by different laboratories using diverse techniques. The study deeply sequenced blood TCR repertoires of about 5 healthy adults to estimate repertoire size and the extent of clonotype sharing between individuals. For each donor, CD4 naive and CD4 memory were each given three plates, CD8 naive was given two plates, and CD8 memory was given one plate.

V is clipped by 5 bases and J by 6 bases, and the sequence between their germline boundaries is 11 bases long. Sequences ENHRY (CDR1) and SYGVKD (CDR2) are obtained from the germline V gene. The CDR3 measures 13 amino acids from cysteine to phenylalanine. This entry keeps only the CDR3 DNA: 39 bases, framed from base 1. On the study overall, not on this receptor specifically: Compared with non-shared clonotypes, clonotypes shared by all four sorted-subset donors had higher generation probabilities. Pairwise subsampling led to the expectation that sequencing depth would affect the degree of clonotype sharing among donors. Naive subsets generally had larger estimated clonotype richness than memory subsets. The small number of donors limited the genetic and exposure-history diversity represented. Sampling was restricted to blood, and TCR repertoires in tissue are likely to differ from TCR repertoires in blood. When a few donors were compared, the shared fraction of clonotypes was about 5% for naive CD4, about 4% for naive CD8, more than 2% for memory CD4, and 0.4% for memory CD8. Incomplete sequencing was indicated by rarefaction of sorted-subset datasets, despite the large sequencing depth.

A single count supports this clone. Its antigen target is currently unknown. One base away there is no much larger clone; base qualities are not given. Healthy HIV-negative adults with no recently reported acute infections or vaccinations were included as donors. Every donor was a Caucasian adult living in Nashville, Tennessee, USA. Magnetic negative selection was used to enrich CD4+ T cells, after which naive cells were positively selected on CD45RA and the negative fraction became the memory subset. Blood was obtained by leukapheresis, after which PBMCs were separated by Ficoll-Histopaque density gradient centrifugation and cryopreserved in liquid nitrogen vapor phase. Analytical flow cytometry was used to check the purity and quantity of each magnetically sorted T cell population. Genomic DNA was isolated from every sorted fraction and measured by UV absorbance on a Nanodrop 2000c. TCR CDR3 regions were amplified from genomic DNA by multiplex PCR using the deep immunoSEQ assay. For each cell subset, the extracted genomic DNA was distributed evenly across all wells of several immunoSEQ 96-well plates, and each plate served as one replicate. For sorted subsets, each replicate PCR was loaded with roughly 190 ng genomic DNA, equivalent to about 30,000 T cell genomes. Purified libraries were quantified with a Qubit 3.0 fluorometer, sized on a Bioanalyzer 2100, and re-quantified with the KAPA Library Quantification kit. Every immunoSEQ 96-well plate was sequenced on a dedicated single-read 150-cycle Illumina NextSeq 550 flow cell. The original methods were these. Because the immunoSEQ output included only junctional sequences and no quality scores, the filtering could not be the same as the filtering used for full-length reads. Sequences were annotated with PyIR, a Python wrapper for IgBLAST v1.9, using IMGT germline references to assign V/J genes and CDR3. Reads with weak V/J assignments (E-value above 1e-6), missing CDR3, stop codons, out-of-frame junctions, or ambiguous translated residues were removed. V3J clonotypes were defined as sequences sharing an identical inferred V gene, J gene, and CDR3 amino acid sequence. Percentage overlap between repertoires was calculated by dividing the number of shared unique clonotypes by the size of the smaller repertoire. Three approaches were used to assess repertoire richness: RTK rarefaction, the Chao1 estimator, and Recon v2.1 estimates of unobserved clonotypes. Generation probabilities for all TCRbeta clonotypes obtained by the gDNA method from a handful of donors were computed using OLGA. TCRdb took this table from immuneACCESS and kept in-frame rearrangements with V and J called. Such tables lack part of the clones; where checked against another copy, unresolved V genes explain under half of the gap, and the rest is unexplained. That table is the source of V, J and clone size, and D and trimming were worked out from the DNA. The sample table records 900,000 to 1,200,000 clones; 75% to 85% of these occur just once. The top ten clonotypes cover under 0.8% of the sample.

The sequence derives from a man aged 18 to 30 in good health. Some clones in this sample may be carry-over from other donors' samples. The rearrangement combines TRBV10-3 with TRBJ2-1; confidence is insufficient to name the D gene. Sequenced material: memory CD4+ T cells from PBMCs. Explained via the paper, the cell subset or site label denotes: CD45RA-negative fraction. The bases are TGTGCCATCAGTCACCAGAACCTCAATGAGCAGTTCTTC. It codes for CAISHQNLNEQFF.